The clone carrying this T cell receptor (beta chain) was observed a single time. The sample originates from a study of blood T cell repertoires in COVID-19. Authors' processing steps: Reference gene primers were amplified, and this amplification served to estimate nucleated cell counts. Produced via immunoSEQ multiplex PCR; TCRdb's table is partial and in-frame only. The DNA was the basis for D and trimming; V, J and clone size are from that table. The sample has 160,000 or so clones, 85% to 90% seen once. The germline V gene encodes CDR1 SGHRS and CDR2 YFSETQ. Trimming took off 2 bases at V and 0 bases at J, with 11 bases between the two ends. CDR3 size: 15 residues.

The sample consisted of peripheral blood. The sequence came from a woman aged 65 to 85 with COVID-19, enrolled during active disease. The chain is built from TRBV5-1 and TRBJ1-1, with D perhaps TRBD1 (6 bases). CDR3 sequence reads: CASSFAGAVNTEAFF. Here the CDR3 DNA reads TGCGCCAGCAGCTTTGCAGGGGCAGTGAACACTGAAGCTTTCTTT.